One and the same sample provided the 8 T cell receptor beta chains below, sequenced in a study of OX40 agonist ivuxolimab in advanced cancers. This table comes from immunoSEQ multiplex PCR, and its TCRdb copy is limited to in-frame clones, with some not included. The repertoire holds over 60,000 clones, with about 94% as singletons. The material sequenced was CD4+ or CD8+ T cells sorted from blood, taken in a trial of the OX40 agonist ivuxolimab. The receptors originated from an adult with an advanced solid tumor such as melanoma, head and neck, liver or kidney cancer.

The chain has TRBV5-1 and TRBJ2-1, with TRBD2 matching 7 bases. Germline V gives CDR1 SGHRS, CDR2 YFSETQ. CDR3 length equals 17 residues. V lost 4 bases to trimming and J lost 0 bases; unmatched junction nucleotides: 10. DNA of the CDR3: TGCGCCAGCAGCCCCCCCATGGGGGGGAGCTCCTACAATGAGCAGTTCTTC. Encoded protein: CASSPPMGGSSYNEQFF.

CDR3 region: CASSAGRGTEAFF. The CDR3 DNA reads as TGTGCCAGCAGTGCTGGACGGGGCACTGAAGCTTTCTTT. This rearrangement joins TRBV2 to TRBJ1-1; D gene ambiguous. The CDR3 is 13 amino acids. The V and J ends lost 4 bases and 4 bases respectively, with 10 bases between them. Germline CDR1 SNHLY, CDR2 FYNNEI.

This chain uses TRBV4-1 with TRBJ2-3; TRBD1 matches at 7 bases. Trimming cost V 2 bases and J 2 bases; bases outside gene matches: 4. The CDR3 extends over 15 amino acids. Per the germline V gene, CDR1 is MGHRA and CDR2 is YSYEKL. In nucleotides, the CDR3 is TGCGCCAGCAGCCAACGCCAGGGGGACACAGATACGCAGTATTTT. This sequence encodes CASSQRQGDTDTQYF.

The gene calls are TRBV7-7 and TRBJ1-4, with TRBD1 matching over 9 bases. CDR1 and CDR2 from the germline V gene are SSHAT and FNYEAQ (reference sequence). The length of the CDR3 is 14 residues. Germline trimming cut 1 base from V and 8 bases from J; bases unmatched to any gene: 2. The CDR3 region is CASSLGTGVEKLFF. CDR3 bases: TGTGCCAGCAGCTTAGGGACAGGGGTGGAAAAACTGTTTTTT.

The J gene is TRBJ1-1, the V gene TRBV5-6, with D perhaps TRBD1 (5 bases). This CDR3 is built from 13 residues. V was shortened by 2 bases and J by 4 bases, with 9 bases between the two germline ends. CDR1 and CDR2 from the germline V gene are SGHDT and YYEEEE. In DNA form, the CDR3 reads TGTGCCAGCAGCTTCGGGGCCAGCACTGAAGCTTTCTTT. This sequence encodes CASSFGASTEAFF.

The chain couples TRBV6-1 to TRBJ2-2; 9 nucleotides match TRBD1. The junction had 7 bases not matched to a gene; V was cut back by 6 bases and J by 8 bases. The CDR3 spans 14 residues. The germline V gene has CDR1 MNHNS and CDR2 SASEGT. The CDR3 DNA reads as TGTGCCAGCAGAACCGGGACAGGGAGGGGGGAGCTGTTTTTT. Translating gives CASRTGTGRGELFF.

The chain recombines TRBV5-1 with TRBJ2-7; TRBD2 matches 8 bases. The CDR3 sequence is 13 residues long. The trim removed 6 bases at V and 3 bases at J, leaving 5 bases unmatched. Germline values: CDR1 SGHRS, CDR2 YFSETQ. The CDR3 protein is CASKQGLGYEQYF. CDR3 coding DNA: TGCGCCAGCAAACAGGGACTAGGCTACGAGCAGTACTTC. The whole variable domain, remainder taken from reference TRBV5-1 and TRBJ2-7, is KAGVTQTPRYLIKTRGQQVTLSCSPISGHRSVSWYQQTPGQGLQFLFEYFSETQRNKGNFPGRFSGRQFSNSRSEMNVSTLELGDSALYLCASKQGLGYEQYFGPGTRLTVT.

The chain couples TRBV6-6 to TRBJ1-1; D is uncertain. Deletions cut 5 bases from V and 1 base from J, with 17 bases between. The CDR3 extends over 16 amino acids. The V gene's germline CDR1 is MNHNY and CDR2 SVGAGI (reference sequence). CDR3 nucleotides: TGTGCCAGCAGTCTCGAGGGTTCTTACGGGAACACTGAAGCTTTCTTT. Protein sequence: CASSLEGSYGNTEAFF.